The rows below give T cell receptor beta chains drawn from one sample of a study of OX40 agonist ivuxolimab in advanced cancers. Method: immunoSEQ multiplex PCR; TCRdb's copy keeps in-frame clones and lacks some. This repertoire shows around 31,000 clones, more than 70% found once; its top ten account for 36%. The sequences come from CD4+ or CD8+ T cells sorted from blood, collected in a trial of the OX40 agonist ivuxolimab. The receptors were gathered from an adult with an advanced solid tumor such as melanoma, head and neck, liver or kidney cancer. The CDR3 runs from the conserved cysteine through the conserved F or W. The D gene is left open where the match is weak. Only some rows state a clone size, as once, few, many or a class for expanded clones.

>TRBV27|NA|TRBJ2-2|TRBD2
CASSSLLGTSGTTGELFF
TGTGCCAGCAGTTCCTTACTCGGGACTAGCGGGACGACCGGGGAGCTGTTTTTT
>TRBV27|NA|TRBJ2-5|NA
CASRGAEETQYF
TGTGCCAGTCGGGGGGCCGAAGAGACCCAGTACTTC
>TRBV15|NA|TRBJ2-5|TRBD1
CATSPRDRQEQYF
TGTGCCACCAGCCCCCGGGACAGACAAGAGCAGTACTTC
>TRBV11-2|NA|TRBJ1-1|NA
CASSLGSLNTEAFF
TGTGCCAGCAGCTTAGGGTCACTGAACACTGAAGCTTTCTTT
>TRBV9|NA|TRBJ2-3|TRBD2
CASSDPDGTSGRKGDTQYF
TGTGCCAGCAGCGACCCTGACGGGACTAGCGGGAGAAAGGGAGATACGCAGTATTTT
>TRBV27|NA|TRBJ1-1|NA
CASRPIMNTEAFF
TGTGCCAGCAGACCGATAATGAACACTGAAGCTTTCTTT
>TRBV11-2|few|TRBJ2-7|TRBD1
CASSCGQGICEQYF
TGTGCCAGCAGCTGTGGACAGGGTATCTGCGAGCAGTACTTC
>TRBV7-6|NA|TRBJ1-1|NA
CASSLRGGEGTEAFF
TGTGCCAGCAGCTTAAGAGGCGGGGAGGGCACTGAAGCTTTCTTT
>TRBV5-1|NA|TRBJ2-1|NA
CASRTDYHNEQFF
TGCGCCAGCAGGACGGACTATCACAATGAGCAGTTCTTC
>TRBV5-4|NA|TRBJ2-7|NA
CASSFGGYEQYF
TGTGCCAGCAGCTTCGGGGGCTACGAGCAGTACTTC
>TRBV4-2|NA|TRBJ2-1|TRBD2
CASSQVAGAPNEQFF
TGTGCCAGCAGCCAAGTAGCGGGAGCCCCCAATGAGCAGTTCTTC
>TRBV7-7|once|TRBJ1-4|NA
CASSPGGGFEKLFF
TGTGCCAGCAGCCCCGGGGGGGGGTTTGAAAAACTGTTTTTT
>TRBV7-9|NA|TRBJ1-2|NA
CASSSPGEPYGYTF
TGTGCCAGCAGCTCACCCGGGGAACCCTATGGCTACACCTTC
>TRBV11-2|once|TRBJ2-1|NA
CASSLDGLDYNEQFF
TGTGCCAGCAGCTTAGATGGACTTGACTACAATGAGCAGTTCTTC
>TRBV15|NA|TRBJ2-7|NA
CATSLQGTIYEQYF
TGTGCCACCAGCTTACAGGGCACAATCTACGAGCAGTACTTC
>TRBV5-4|NA|TRBJ2-7|NA
CASSLAETANEQYF
TGTGCCAGCAGCTTGGCCGAGACAGCAAACGAGCAGTACTTC
>TRBV29-1|NA|TRBJ2-3|TRBD2
CSVDGTSGGASTDTQYF
TGCAGCGTGGACGGGACTAGCGGGGGAGCTAGCACAGATACGCAGTATTTT
>TRBV2|NA|TRBJ2-3|NA
CASSERALPPTDTQYF
TGTGCCAGCAGTGAACGGGCCTTACCACCCACAGATACGCAGTATTTT
>TRBV19|NA|TRBJ1-5|TRBD1
CASSIGSRGRQPQHF
TGTGCCAGTAGTATAGGCTCGAGGGGGCGTCAGCCCCAGCATTTT
>TRBV2|NA|TRBJ1-1|NA
CASSEWGENTEAFF
TGTGCCAGCAGTGAATGGGGAGAAAACACTGAAGCTTTCTTT
>TRBV6-5|once|TRBJ2-7|NA
CASTTDYTSSYEQYF
TGTGCCAGCACCACAGACTATACGAGCTCCTACGAGCAGTACTTC
>TRBV27|NA|TRBJ1-1|NA
CASMIHGGPHPEAFF
TGTGCCAGTATGATTCACGGGGGACCCCACCCTGAAGCTTTCTTT
>TRBV7-9|NA|TRBJ2-5|TRBD1
CASSFIADRAQETQYF
TGTGCCAGCAGCTTTATAGCGGACAGGGCCCAAGAGACCCAGTACTTC
>TRBV11-2|NA|TRBJ1-1|TRBD1
CASSSYRDRALNTEAFF
TGTGCCAGCAGCTCATACCGGGACAGGGCACTGAACACTGAAGCTTTCTTT
>TRBV7-3|NA|TRBJ2-1|NA
CASSRTGSSYNEQFF
TGTGCCAGCAGCCGGACGGGGAGCTCCTACAATGAGCAGTTCTTC
>TRBV27|NA|TRBJ2-3|NA
CASSPQMGRTDTQYF
TGTGCCAGCAGTCCACAGATGGGGAGGACAGATACGCAGTATTTT
>TRBV27|few|TRBJ1-6|TRBD1
CASSPGTADSPLHF
TGTGCCAGCAGTCCCGGGACAGCGGATTCACCCCTCCACTTT
>TRBV30|NA|TRBJ2-7|NA
CAWEPLGREQYF
TGTGCCTGGGAACCCCTGGGGCGTGAGCAGTACTTC
>TRBV12-5|NA|TRBJ1-5|NA
CASGLGATQPQHF
TGTGCTAGTGGTTTGGGAGCAACTCAGCCCCAGCATTTT
>TRBV5-6|NA|TRBJ2-7|NA
CASTLSTVHYEQYF
TGTGCCAGCACCCTTTCGACTGTACACTACGAGCAGTACTTC
>TRBV9|once|TRBJ2-7|NA
CASSVALNYEQYF
TGTGCCAGCAGCGTAGCTCTGAACTACGAGCAGTACTTC
>TRBV5-8|NA|TRBJ1-1|NA
CASSSWDGDTEAFF
TGTGCCAGCAGCTCATGGGACGGAGACACTGAAGCTTTCTTT
>TRBV19|NA|TRBJ2-5|TRBD2
CASSIAGTSDQETQYF
TGTGCCAGTAGTATAGCAGGGACTAGCGATCAAGAGACCCAGTACTTC
>TRBV19|NA|TRBJ2-7|TRBD2
CASSMASGRTYEQYF
TGTGCCAGTAGTATGGCTAGCGGGAGAACCTACGAGCAGTACTTC
>TRBV28|NA|TRBJ2-1|TRBD2
CASSLNGLAGGRQQAYNEQFF
TGTGCCAGCAGTTTAAACGGACTAGCGGGAGGGCGGCAACAGGCGTACAATGAGCAGTTCTTC
>TRBV28|NA|TRBJ2-4|TRBD2
CASSLRLAGGDIQYF
TGTGCCAGCAGTTTACGACTAGCGGGAGGAGACATTCAGTACTTC
>TRBV4-1|NA|TRBJ2-7|TRBD1
CASSQDPGGYEQYF
TGCGCCAGCAGCCAAGATCCAGGGGGATACGAGCAGTACTTC
>TRBV19|NA|TRBJ1-1|NA
CASSIGEGEAFF
TGTGCCAGTAGTATAGGTGAGGGTGAAGCTTTCTTT
>TRBV2|NA|TRBJ2-1|TRBD1
CASSDDGTGYNEQFF
TGTGCCAGCAGTGACGACGGGACAGGCTACAATGAGCAGTTCTTC
>TRBV11-3|NA|TRBJ2-1|TRBD1
CASSLGTGNYNEQFF
TGTGCCAGCAGCTTAGGGACAGGGAACTACAATGAGCAGTTCTTC
>TRBV7-2|NA|TRBJ1-2|NA
CASSSPKVSGLYGYTF
TGTGCCAGCAGCTCGCCCAAGGTCTCAGGGCTCTATGGCTACACCTTC
>TRBV11-2|NA|TRBJ1-5|TRBD1
CASSSGQGIQPQHF
TGTGCCAGCAGCTCAGGACAGGGGATTCAGCCCCAGCATTTT
>TRBV19|NA|TRBJ1-5|TRBD1
CASSIRQGVRYSNQPQHF
TGTGCCAGTAGTATAAGGCAGGGGGTCCGATATAGCAATCAGCCCCAGCATTTT